Sequencing of this TCR beta chain was carried out in a study of T cell responses to AZD1222 COVID-19 vaccine. Assay used: immunoSEQ multiplex PCR; TCRdb lists only in-frame clones, some missing. The repertoire holds more than 110,000 clones, with roughly 90% as singletons. The sample was peripheral blood, taken on day 0 of AZD1222 vaccination. This receptor was identified in an adult in good health.

The CDR3 sequence is CASSLVGRAGNSPLHF. CDR3 in DNA: TGTGCCAGCAGCTTAGTCGGCAGGGCAGGGAATTCACCCCTCCACTTT. The J gene is TRBJ1-6, the V gene TRBV7-8, with D tentatively TRBD1 (5 bases). This CDR3 region has 16 residues. Germline V CDR1 and CDR2: SGHVS, FQNEAQ. Deletions cut 1 base from V and 7 bases from J, with 14 bases between.